These 5 T cell receptor beta chains share one sample of origin, sequenced in a study of shared clonotypes between healthy human individuals. Sequencing used immunoSEQ multiplex PCR; TCRdb keeps in-frame clones, though not all of them. The repertoire holds roughly 320,000 clones, with around 86% as singletons. The sequenced sample was memory CD8+ T cells sorted from blood. Subset noted: CD45RO+ cells pooled with CCR7-negative TemRA cells. The receptors stem from a man aged 18 to 29 in good health.

The chain combines TRBV27 with TRBJ1-3; no clear D gene. This CDR3 has 13 amino acids. The germline V gene has CDR1 MNHEY and CDR2 SMNVEV (reference sequence). The V gene lost 8 bases and the J gene lost 2 bases, with 10 bases spanning the gap. Here the CDR3 reads CASGHGPGNTIYF. As DNA, the CDR3 is TGTGCCAGCGGCCACGGCCCTGGAAACACCATATATTTT.

J is TRBJ2-7 and V is TRBV5-1; D is undetermined. V was pared by 1 base and J by 0 bases, with 8 bases between. Germline CDR1 reads SGHRS; CDR2 reads YFSETQ. There are 14 residues in the CDR3. The CDR3 loop is CASSLKFSSYEQYF. In DNA form, the CDR3 reads TGCGCCAGCAGCTTGAAATTTAGCTCCTACGAGCAGTACTTC.

The chain couples TRBV4-3 to TRBJ2-7, with a possible D match to TRBD2 (6 bases). CDR1 and CDR2 from the germline V gene are LGHNA and YSLEER. This CDR3 has 15 amino acids. Trimming took 4 bases from V and 2 from J, leaving 15 bases between them. CDR3 sequence: CASSPKQGGTYEQYF. CDR3 coding DNA: TGCGCCAGCAGCCCAAAGCAGGGAGGTACCTACGAGCAGTACTTC.

The gene calls are TRBV5-1 and TRBJ2-5; TRBD1 matches 10 bases. V shed 3 bases and J 6 bases; nucleotides not matched to a gene: 8. The CDR3 has 15 amino acids. In germline, CDR1 is SGHRS, CDR2 YFSETQ. This CDR3 reads CASSSHRDRGQTQYF. DNA for the CDR3: TGCGCCAGCAGCTCTCACCGGGACAGGGGTCAGACCCAGTACTTC.

This clone was recorded only once. The rearrangement links TRBV28 to TRBJ1-4; D is unresolved. Germline CDR1 reads MDHEN; CDR2 reads SYDVKM. Deletions cut 5 bases from V and 0 bases from J, with 10 bases between. The CDR3 is made up of 15 amino acids. CDR3 coding DNA: TGTGCCAGCAGTGGGCCGGCTCCAACTAATGAAAAACTGTTTTTT. Translated: CASSGPAPTNEKLFF.